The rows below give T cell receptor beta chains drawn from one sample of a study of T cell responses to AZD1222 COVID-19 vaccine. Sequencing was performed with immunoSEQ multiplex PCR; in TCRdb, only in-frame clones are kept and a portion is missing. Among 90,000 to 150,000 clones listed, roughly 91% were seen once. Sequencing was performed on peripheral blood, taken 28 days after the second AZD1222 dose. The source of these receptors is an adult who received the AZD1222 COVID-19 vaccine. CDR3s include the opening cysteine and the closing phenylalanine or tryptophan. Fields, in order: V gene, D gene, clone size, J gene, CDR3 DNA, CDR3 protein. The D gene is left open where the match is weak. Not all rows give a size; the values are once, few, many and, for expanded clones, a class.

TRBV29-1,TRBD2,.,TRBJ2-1,TGCAGCGTGACCCCCCAGCGGGAATCCTACAATGAGCAGTTCTTC,CSVTPQRESYNEQFF
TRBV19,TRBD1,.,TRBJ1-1,TGTGCCAGCGACAGGGAGGATTACGCTGAAGCTTTCTTT,CASDREDYAEAFF
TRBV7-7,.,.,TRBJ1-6,TGTGCCAGCAGCTTAGCGACAGGCGTTAATTCACCCCTCCACTTT,CASSLATGVNSPLHF
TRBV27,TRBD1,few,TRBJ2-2,TGTGCCAGCAGTTTATCACAGGGGGCCGGGGAGCTGTTTTTT,CASSLSQGAGELFF
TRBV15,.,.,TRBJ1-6,TGTGCCACCAGCAGAGTCGGGAGGGGTTCACCCCTCCACTTT,CATSRVGRGSPLHF
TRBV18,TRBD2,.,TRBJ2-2,TGTGCCAGCTCACCAAAGGGACTAGCGGGAGTTCGCACCGGGGAGCTGTTTTTT,CASSPKGLAGVRTGELFF
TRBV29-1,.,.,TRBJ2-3,TGCAGCGTTGAAAGCGCAGCAACTAGCACAGATACGCAGTATTTT,CSVESAATSTDTQYF
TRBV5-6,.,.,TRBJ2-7,TGTGCCAGCAGCTTGGGGACCGGCTACGAGCAGTACTTC,CASSLGTGYEQYF
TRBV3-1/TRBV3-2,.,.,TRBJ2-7,TGTGCCAGCAGCCAAGATGTCACCTACGAGCAGTACTTC,CASSQDVTYEQYF
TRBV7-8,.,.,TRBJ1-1,TGTGCCAGCAGCTTAGTAGGGAACACTGAAGCTTTCTTT,CASSLVGNTEAFF
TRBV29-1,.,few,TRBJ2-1,TGCAGCGTTGATAACTCACACCGATACAATGAGCAGTTCTTC,CSVDNSHRYNEQFF
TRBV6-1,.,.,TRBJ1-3,TGTGCCAGCAGTGAAAACCGGGATCTCGGAAACACCATATATTTT,CASSENRDLGNTIYF
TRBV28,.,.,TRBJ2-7,TGTGCCAGCAGGTCCGTTAGTGGCGGGACCCCGTACTACGAGCAGTACTTC,CASRSVSGGTPYYEQYF
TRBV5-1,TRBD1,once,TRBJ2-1,TGCGCCAGCAGCATAGGACAGGGGGGTTCCTACAATGAGCAGTTCTTC,CASSIGQGGSYNEQFF
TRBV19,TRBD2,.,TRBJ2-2,TGTGCCAGTAGGGCGGGAGGGGCCACCGGGGAGCTGTTTTTT,CASRAGGATGELFF
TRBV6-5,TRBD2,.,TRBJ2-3,TGTGCCAGCAGTTACGGGCAGCGGGGGAGCACAGATACGCAGTATTTT,CASSYGQRGSTDTQYF
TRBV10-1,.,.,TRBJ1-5,TGCGCCAGCAGCCCTGGTTGGAGGGTTCTCTCTTGCAATCAGCCCCAGCATTTT,CASSPGWRVLSCNQPQHF
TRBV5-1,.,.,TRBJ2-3,TGCGCCAGCAGCATGGGCCCGAAGGTGAGCACAGATACGCAGTATTTT,CASSMGPKVSTDTQYF
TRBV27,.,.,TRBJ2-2,TGTGCCAGCAGTTTGTGGGGGTCGTACACGTCCCCCGGGGAGCTGTTTTTT,CASSLWGSYTSPGELFF
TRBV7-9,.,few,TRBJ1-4,TGTGCCAGCAGCTCCGACGCAACTAATGAAAAACTGTTTTTT,CASSSDATNEKLFF
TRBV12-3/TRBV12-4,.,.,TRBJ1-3,TGTGCCAGCAGTTTTCGGGACACCATATATTTT,CASSFRDTIYF
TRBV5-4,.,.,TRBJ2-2,TGTGCCAGCAGCGGTTCCGGGGGATTTAACACCGGGGAGCTGTTTTTT,CASSGSGGFNTGELFF
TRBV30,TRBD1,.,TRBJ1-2,TGTGCCTGGAGTGGTGTGTCAGGGGGCGGGTATGGCTACACCTTC,CAWSGVSGGGYGYTF
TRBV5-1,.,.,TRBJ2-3,TGCGCCAGCAGCTTTGTCACAGATACGCAGTATTTT,CASSFVTDTQYF
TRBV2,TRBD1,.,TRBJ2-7,TGTGCCAGCAGTGGGGGGACAGGATTCTACGAGCAGTACTTC,CASSGGTGFYEQYF
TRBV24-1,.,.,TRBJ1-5,TGTGCCACCAGTGCCTCGGTGAGCAATCAGCCCCAGCATTTT,CATSASVSNQPQHF
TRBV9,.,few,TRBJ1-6,TGTGCCAGCAGCCGGGACCCAGCTTCACCCCTCCACTTT,CASSRDPASPLHF
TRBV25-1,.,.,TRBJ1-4,TGTGCCAGCAGTGACAGGGAAGATGAAAAACTGTTTTTT,CASSDREDEKLFF
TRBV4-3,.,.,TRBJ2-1,TGCGCCAGCAGCCAAGATAGGGGCTATTACTCCAGTTTCTTC,CASSQDRGYYSSFF
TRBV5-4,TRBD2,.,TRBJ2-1,TGTGCCAGCAGCTTGAGGACTAGCGGGAGCCATGAGCAGTTCTTC,CASSLRTSGSHEQFF
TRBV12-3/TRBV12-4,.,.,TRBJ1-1,TGTGCCAGCAGTTTACTTGTCGCTTTCTTT,CASSLLVAFF
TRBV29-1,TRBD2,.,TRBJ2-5,TGCAGCGTTGAAGACCTCTACCGGGGGGACCAAGAGACCCAGTACTTC,CSVEDLYRGDQETQYF
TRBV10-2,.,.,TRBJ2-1,TGCGCCAGCCAAAGCCGTCAGGCTCTCCCCTACAATGAGCAGTTCTTC,CASQSRQALPYNEQFF
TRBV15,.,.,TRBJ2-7,TGTGCCACCAGCAGCCCCTACGAGCAGTACTTC,CATSSPYEQYF
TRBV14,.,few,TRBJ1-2,TGTGCCAGCAGCCAAGAAGTGCGCGGATATGGCTACACCTTC,CASSQEVRGYGYTF
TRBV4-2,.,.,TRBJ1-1,TGTGCCAGCAGCCAATCCGGGACCGAAGAAGCTTTCTTT,CASSQSGTEEAFF
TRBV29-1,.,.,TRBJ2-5,TGCAGCGTTGGTCCTGAGACCCAGTACTTC,CSVGPETQYF
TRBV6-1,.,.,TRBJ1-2,TGTGCCAGCAGTGAAGCGCCGGAGGGTGGCTACACCTTC,CASSEAPEGGYTF
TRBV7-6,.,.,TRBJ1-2,TGTGCCAGCAGCTTAAGCCGAGGGGGTGGCTATGGCTACACCTTC,CASSLSRGGGYGYTF
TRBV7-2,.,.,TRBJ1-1,TGTGCCAGCAGCTTAGGCATGGTGAACACTGAAGCTTTCTTT,CASSLGMVNTEAFF
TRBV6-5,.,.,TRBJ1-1,TGTGCCAGCAGTCCCACAGGGAGTGGCACTGAAGCTTTCTTT,CASSPTGSGTEAFF
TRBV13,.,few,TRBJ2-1,TGTGCCAGCAGCTCGCTTCGGACACTCAAAGGGGTTGATGAGCAGTTCTTC,CASSSLRTLKGVDEQFF
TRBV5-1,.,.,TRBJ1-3,TGCGCCAGCAGCCAGGCGGACTCTGGAAACACCATATATTTT,CASSQADSGNTIYF
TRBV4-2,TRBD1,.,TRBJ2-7,TGTGCCAGCAGCCGGGAAAGGACAGGGGGTTCCGAGCAGTACTTC,CASSRERTGGSEQYF
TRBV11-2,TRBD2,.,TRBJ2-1,TGTGCCAGCAGCGCACTAGCGGGAGGACGTAATGAGCAGTTCTTC,CASSALAGGRNEQFF
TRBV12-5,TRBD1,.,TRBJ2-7,TGTGCTAGTGGTACGGGACAGGGGGCTTACGAGCAGTACTTC,CASGTGQGAYEQYF
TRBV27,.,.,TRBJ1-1,TGTGCCAGCAATCTCAGGGGCGCCGGCACTGAAGCTTTCTTT,CASNLRGAGTEAFF
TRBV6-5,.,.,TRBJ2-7,TGTGCCAGCACCCAGGGGCACGAGCAGTACTTC,CASTQGHEQYF
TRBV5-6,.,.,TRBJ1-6,TGTGCCAGCAGCAGAAGGGAAAACCTCTCACCCCTCCACTTT,CASSRRENLSPLHF
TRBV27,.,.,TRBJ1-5,TGTGCCAGCAGTACAGGGAAGTTTCAGCCCCAGCATTTT,CASSTGKFQPQHF
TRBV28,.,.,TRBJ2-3,TGTGCCAGCCGCCCCCCTACAGGGAGGGGCACAGATACGCAGTATTTT,CASRPPTGRGTDTQYF
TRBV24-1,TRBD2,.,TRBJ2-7,TGTGCCACCGGGGCGGGGGGTGGCTACGAGCAGTACTTC,CATGAGGGYEQYF
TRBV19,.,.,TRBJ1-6,TGTGCCAGTAGCACACACACAGGGCTCGATTCACCCCTCCACTTT,CASSTHTGLDSPLHF
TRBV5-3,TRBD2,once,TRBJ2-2,TGTGCCAGAAGCTTAGGTCTAGCGGCGCTGGCCGGGGAGCTGTTTTTT,CARSLGLAALAGELFF
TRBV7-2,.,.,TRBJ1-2,TGTGCCAGCAGCTTAATGGGGTGGGGTCAGGGCAGAAACTACTATGGCTACACCTTC,CASSLMGWGQGRNYYGYTF
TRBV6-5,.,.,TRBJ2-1,TGTGCCAGCAGTTACTCGGACAGCGAATACTACAATGAGCAGTTCTTC,CASSYSDSEYYNEQFF